This T cell receptor (beta chain) was recorded in a study of blood T cell repertoires in COVID-19. For the study at large: Italy, Spain and the United States were the sources of the convalescent and acute COVID-19 samples.

Germline V gene data show CDR1 as LGHDT and CDR2 as YNNKEL (reference sequence). V was clipped by 5 bases and J by 5 bases, with 15 bases between them. The CDR3 is made up of 15 amino acids. Per the study methods: Amplification of reference gene primers was used by the study to estimate nucleated cell counts. Method: immunoSEQ multiplex PCR; TCRdb's copy keeps in-frame clones and lacks some. V, J and clone size were drawn from that table, and D and trimming were deduced from the DNA. The sample has 150,000 to 200,000 clones, approximately 85% seen once. The V call is TRBV3-1 (or the pseudogene TRBV3-2), the J call TRBJ2-2; no reliable D call. The sequencing sample was made of peripheral blood. The sequence was collected from a woman aged 55-69 years with acute or convalescent COVID-19. For the CDR3, the DNA is TGTGCCAGCAGCTATGGTCGCGGCAAAACCGGGGAGCTGTTTTTT. Protein: CASSYGRGKTGELFF.